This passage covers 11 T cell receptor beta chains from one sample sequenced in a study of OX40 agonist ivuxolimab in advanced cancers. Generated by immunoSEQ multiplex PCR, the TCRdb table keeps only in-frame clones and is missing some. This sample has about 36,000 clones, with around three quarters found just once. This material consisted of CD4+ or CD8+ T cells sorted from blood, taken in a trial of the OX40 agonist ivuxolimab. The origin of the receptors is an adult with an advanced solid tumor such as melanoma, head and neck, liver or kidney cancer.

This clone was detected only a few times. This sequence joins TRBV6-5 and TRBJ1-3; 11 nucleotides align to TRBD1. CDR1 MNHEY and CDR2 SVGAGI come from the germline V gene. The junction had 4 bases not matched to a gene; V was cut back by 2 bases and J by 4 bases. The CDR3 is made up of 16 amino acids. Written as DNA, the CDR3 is TGTGCCAGCAGTTACACCGGACAGGGGGCAGGAAACACCATATATTTT. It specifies CASSYTGQGAGNTIYF.

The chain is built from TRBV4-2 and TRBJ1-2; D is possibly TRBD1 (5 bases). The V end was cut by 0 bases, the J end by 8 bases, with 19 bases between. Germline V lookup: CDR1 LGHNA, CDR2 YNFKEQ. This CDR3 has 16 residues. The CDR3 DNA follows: TGTGCCAGCAGCCAAGATGTCCGGGGCAGCTTGGGAGGCTACACCTTC. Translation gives CASSQDVRGSLGGYTF.

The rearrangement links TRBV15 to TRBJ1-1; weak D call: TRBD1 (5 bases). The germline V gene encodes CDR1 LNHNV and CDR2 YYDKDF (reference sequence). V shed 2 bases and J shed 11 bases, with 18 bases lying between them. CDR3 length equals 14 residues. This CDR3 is CATSRPPRVWGAFF. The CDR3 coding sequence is TGTGCCACCAGCAGACCCCCCAGGGTTTGGGGGGCTTTCTTT.

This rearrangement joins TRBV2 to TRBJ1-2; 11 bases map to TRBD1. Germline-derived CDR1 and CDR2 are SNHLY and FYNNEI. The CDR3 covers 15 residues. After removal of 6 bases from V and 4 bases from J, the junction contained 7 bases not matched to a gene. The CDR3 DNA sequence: TGTGCCAGCAGCTTCGGACAGGGGGCCTTCTATGGCTACACCTTC. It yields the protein CASSFGQGAFYGYTF.

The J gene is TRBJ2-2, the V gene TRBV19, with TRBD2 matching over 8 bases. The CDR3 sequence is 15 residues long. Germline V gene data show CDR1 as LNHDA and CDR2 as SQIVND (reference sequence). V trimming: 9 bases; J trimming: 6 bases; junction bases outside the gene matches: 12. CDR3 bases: TGTGCCAGGGATAGGCGACTAGCGAAGCCCGGGGAGCTGTTTTTT. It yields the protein CARDRRLAKPGELFF.

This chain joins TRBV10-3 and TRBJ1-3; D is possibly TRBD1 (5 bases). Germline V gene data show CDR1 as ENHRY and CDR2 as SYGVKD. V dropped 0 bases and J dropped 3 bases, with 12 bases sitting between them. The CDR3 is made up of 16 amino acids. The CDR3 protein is CAISESGGAYGNTIYF. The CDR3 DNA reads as TGTGCCATCAGTGAGTCCGGAGGGGCTTATGGAAACACCATATATTTT.

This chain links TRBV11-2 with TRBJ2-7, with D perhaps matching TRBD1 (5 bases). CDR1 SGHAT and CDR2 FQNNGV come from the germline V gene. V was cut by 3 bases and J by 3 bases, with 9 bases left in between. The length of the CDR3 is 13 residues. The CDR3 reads CASSFGQGYEQYF. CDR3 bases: TGTGCCAGCAGCTTCGGGCAGGGCTACGAGCAGTACTTC. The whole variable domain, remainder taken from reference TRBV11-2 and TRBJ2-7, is EAGVAQSPRYKIIEKRQSVAFWCNPISGHATLYWYQQILGQGPKLLIQFQNNGVVDDSQLPKDRFSAERLKGVDSTLKIQPAKLEDSAVYLCASSFGQGYEQYFGPGTRLTVT.

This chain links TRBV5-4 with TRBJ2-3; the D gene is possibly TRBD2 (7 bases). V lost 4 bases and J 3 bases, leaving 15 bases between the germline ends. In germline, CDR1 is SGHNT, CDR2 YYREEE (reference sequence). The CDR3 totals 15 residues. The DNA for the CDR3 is TGTGCCAGCAGCGGCCGGGGGGCGATAACAGATACGCAGTATTTT. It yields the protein CASSGRGAITDTQYF.

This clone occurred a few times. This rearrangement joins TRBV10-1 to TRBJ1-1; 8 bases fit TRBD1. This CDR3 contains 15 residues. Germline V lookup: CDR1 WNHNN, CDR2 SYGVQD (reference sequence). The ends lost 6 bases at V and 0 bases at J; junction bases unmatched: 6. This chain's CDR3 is CASRKSGGMNTEAFF. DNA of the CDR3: TGCGCCAGCAGGAAGTCAGGGGGCATGAACACTGAAGCTTTCTTT.

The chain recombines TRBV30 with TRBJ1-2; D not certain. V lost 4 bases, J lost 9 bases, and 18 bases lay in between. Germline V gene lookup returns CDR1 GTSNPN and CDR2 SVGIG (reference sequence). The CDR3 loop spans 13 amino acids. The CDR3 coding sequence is TGTGCCTGGATCACTACTTCCTTCACTCGCTACACCTTC. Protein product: CAWITTSFTRYTF. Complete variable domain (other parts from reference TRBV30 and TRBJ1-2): SQTIHQWPATLVQPVGSPLSLECTVEGTSNPNLYWYRQAAGRGLQLLFYSVGIGQISSEVPQNLSASRPQDRQFILSSKKLLLSDSGFYLCAWITTSFTRYTFGSGTRLTVV.

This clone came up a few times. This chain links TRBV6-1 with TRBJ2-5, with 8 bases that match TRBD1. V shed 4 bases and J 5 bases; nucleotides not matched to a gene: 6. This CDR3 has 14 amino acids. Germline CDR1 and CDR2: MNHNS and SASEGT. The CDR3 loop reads CASSVNPGGETQYF. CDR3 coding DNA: TGTGCCAGCAGTGTAAATCCAGGGGGCGAGACCCAGTACTTC.